Below, one T cell receptor (beta chain) is given with its context. Antigen specificity is unknown. This sample was included in a study of CD8+ T cells in alopecia areata. The study's findings and limits: Lesional scalp displayed greater clonality than normal scalp, most notably in alopecia totalis/universalis. How baseline CD8+ expansion relates to response remains uncertain (there was one nonresponder).

Sample treatment: oral pan-JAK inhibitor, 5-10 mg twice daily. Extracted RNA was reverse transcribed into cDNA, the sequencing template. Here immunoSEQ multiplex PCR was the method, and the copy in TCRdb shows in-frame clones only, minus some. This sample yields over 35,000 clones, of which roughly 90% are seen a single time; approximately 20% belongs to the top ten. The ends lost 5 bases at V and 8 bases at J; junction bases unmatched: 4. Germline lookup yields CDR1 SGHTA and CDR2 FQGNSA. The CDR3 length is 13 residues. The source of this sequence is a human donor with alopecia areata. The sequencing used CD8+ T cells sorted from blood, collected at week 24, from a patient treated with tofacitinib. The chain combines TRBV7-2 with TRBJ2-1; 9 nucleotides agree with TRBD2. CDR3 bases: TGTGCCAGCAGCGCGGGACTAGCAGATGAGCAGTTCTTC. It codes for CASSAGLADEQFF.